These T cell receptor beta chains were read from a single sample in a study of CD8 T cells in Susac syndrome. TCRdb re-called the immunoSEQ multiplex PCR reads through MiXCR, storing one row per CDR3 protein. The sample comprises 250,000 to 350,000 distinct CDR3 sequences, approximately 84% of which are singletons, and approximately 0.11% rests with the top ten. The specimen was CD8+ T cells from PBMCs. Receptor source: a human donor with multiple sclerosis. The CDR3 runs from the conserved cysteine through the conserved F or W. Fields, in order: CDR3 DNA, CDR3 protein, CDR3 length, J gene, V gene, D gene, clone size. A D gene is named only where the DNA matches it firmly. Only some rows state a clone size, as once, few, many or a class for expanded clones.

CDR3nt: TGTGCCAGCAGCTTAATACTGGTGGGGGACACTGAAGCTTTCTTT; CDR3aa: CASSLILVGDTEAFF; len: 15; j_gene: TRBJ1-1; v_gene: TRBV7-2; d_gene: -; abundance: few
CDR3nt: TGCAGCGGATGGGACAATACTCCAGAGACCCAGTACTTC; CDR3aa: CSGWDNTPETQYF; len: 13; j_gene: TRBJ2-5; v_gene: TRBV29-1; d_gene: -; abundance: -
CDR3nt: TGTGCCAGCAGAGTCCAAATGGCCAAAAACATTCAGTACTTC; CDR3aa: CASRVQMAKNIQYF; len: 14; j_gene: TRBJ2-4; v_gene: TRBV27; d_gene: -; abundance: -
CDR3nt: TGTGCCAGCACAGGATTAGAGGTCGAGACAGATACGCAGTATTTT; CDR3aa: CASTGLEVETDTQYF; len: 15; j_gene: TRBJ2-3; v_gene: TRBV2; d_gene: -; abundance: once
CDR3nt: TGTGCCAGCACCTTAAGGGGAAACACCGGGGAGCTGTTTTTT; CDR3aa: CASTLRGNTGELFF; len: 14; j_gene: TRBJ2-2; v_gene: TRBV27; d_gene: -; abundance: -
CDR3nt: TGTGCCAGCAGTGAACCCATCGGACAGGGAAGTCTCTATGGCTACACCTTC; CDR3aa: CASSEPIGQGSLYGYTF; len: 17; j_gene: TRBJ1-2; v_gene: TRBV6-1; d_gene: TRBD1; abundance: -
CDR3nt: TGTGCCAGTAGTATAACTCAAGGGCTAGAGACCCAGTACTTC; CDR3aa: CASSITQGLETQYF; len: 14; j_gene: TRBJ2-5; v_gene: TRBV19; d_gene: -; abundance: -
CDR3nt: TGTGCCAGCAGTGCGACTGTCCAAAGCACAGATACGCAGTATTTT; CDR3aa: CASSATVQSTDTQYF; len: 15; j_gene: TRBJ2-3; v_gene: TRBV27; d_gene: -; abundance: -
CDR3nt: TGTGCCACCAGTGACCTCTCGACAGGATATGGCTACACCTTC; CDR3aa: CATSDLSTGYGYTF; len: 14; j_gene: TRBJ1-2; v_gene: TRBV24-1; d_gene: -; abundance: -
CDR3nt: TGTGCCAGCAGTTTATCGGGGGCCCAAGAGACCCAGTACTTC; CDR3aa: CASSLSGAQETQYF; len: 14; j_gene: TRBJ2-5; v_gene: TRBV27; d_gene: -; abundance: few
CDR3nt: TGTGCCAGCAGCTGGGGGACGAACACTGAAGCTTTCTTT; CDR3aa: CASSWGTNTEAFF; len: 13; j_gene: TRBJ1-1; v_gene: TRBV5-4; d_gene: -; abundance: -
CDR3nt: TGTGCCAGCAGTATCGGGACAGGGTCCTCCTACGAGCAGTACTTC; CDR3aa: CASSIGTGSSYEQYF; len: 15; j_gene: TRBJ2-7; v_gene: TRBV27; d_gene: TRBD1; abundance: -
CDR3nt: TGTGCCAGCAGTTTCACGGGGTCTTTCTATGGCTACACCTTC; CDR3aa: CASSFTGSFYGYTF; len: 14; j_gene: TRBJ1-2; v_gene: TRBV27; d_gene: -; abundance: -
CDR3nt: TGTGCCAGCAGTTTAAGCCTACAGGATTTATATAATTCACCCCTCCACTTT; CDR3aa: CASSLSLQDLYNSPLHF; len: 17; j_gene: TRBJ1-6; v_gene: TRBV27; d_gene: -; abundance: once
CDR3nt: TGTGCCAGTACCCAGCCGGGACAGGGTGGCAATGAGCAGTTCTTC; CDR3aa: CASTQPGQGGNEQFF; len: 15; j_gene: TRBJ2-1; v_gene: TRBV19; d_gene: TRBD1; abundance: -
CDR3nt: TGTGCCAGCAGTTTATATCAGGGTGCCTCCTACGAGCAGTACTTC; CDR3aa: CASSLYQGASYEQYF; len: 15; j_gene: TRBJ2-7; v_gene: TRBV27; d_gene: -; abundance: -
CDR3nt: TGTGCCAGCAGTTGGGGTTCGGGGGCCTCCTACAATGAGCAGTTCTTC; CDR3aa: CASSWGSGASYNEQFF; len: 16; j_gene: TRBJ2-1; v_gene: TRBV28; d_gene: -; abundance: once
CDR3nt: TGTGCCAGCAGTGAAGCGGGGGCGGGATACGAGCAGTACTTC; CDR3aa: CASSEAGAGYEQYF; len: 14; j_gene: TRBJ2-7; v_gene: TRBV2; d_gene: -; abundance: few
CDR3nt: TGCAGTGCTAGTTACCCTGAGCAGTTCTTC; CDR3aa: CSASYPEQFF; len: 10; j_gene: TRBJ2-1; v_gene: TRBV20-1; d_gene: -; abundance: -
CDR3nt: TGTGCCTGGAGTCAGGGCCATGAGCAGTTCTTC; CDR3aa: CAWSQGHEQFF; len: 11; j_gene: TRBJ2-1; v_gene: TRBV30; d_gene: -; abundance: -
CDR3nt: TGTGCCAGCAGCCCAGGACTAGCGGGAGGTTTACAAGAGACCCAGTACTTC; CDR3aa: CASSPGLAGGLQETQYF; len: 17; j_gene: TRBJ2-5; v_gene: TRBV7-6; d_gene: TRBD2; abundance: -
CDR3nt: TGTGCCAGCAGTTTATCATCGGTCCAGCAGGGCTACGAGCAGTACTTC; CDR3aa: CASSLSSVQQGYEQYF; len: 16; j_gene: TRBJ2-7; v_gene: TRBV28; d_gene: -; abundance: -
CDR3nt: TGTGCCAGTAGTAAGGGACAGCCGTACGAGCAGTACTTC; CDR3aa: CASSKGQPYEQYF; len: 13; j_gene: TRBJ2-7; v_gene: TRBV19; d_gene: TRBD1; abundance: once
CDR3nt: TGTGCCAGCAGCCTTTCTGACCACGAGCAGTACTTC; CDR3aa: CASSLSDHEQYF; len: 12; j_gene: TRBJ2-7; v_gene: TRBV7-9; d_gene: -; abundance: -
CDR3nt: TGTGCCAGCAGTCTAGGGACTAGTCCACTTCATGAGCAGTTCTTC; CDR3aa: CASSLGTSPLHEQFF; len: 15; j_gene: TRBJ2-1; v_gene: TRBV27; d_gene: TRBD2; abundance: -
CDR3nt: TGTGCCAGCAGCCCCCGACTAGCGGGGACGTACCAAGAGACCCAGTACTTC; CDR3aa: CASSPRLAGTYQETQYF; len: 17; j_gene: TRBJ2-5; v_gene: TRBV27; d_gene: TRBD2; abundance: -
CDR3nt: TGCAGTGCAAGGGACAGGGAAGGCGCCTACGAGCAGTACTTC; CDR3aa: CSARDREGAYEQYF; len: 14; j_gene: TRBJ2-7; v_gene: TRBV20-1; d_gene: TRBD1; abundance: -
CDR3nt: TGTGCCAGCAGCCCTACCTCCGGACAGGGCCTGAGCACTGAAGCTTTCTTT; CDR3aa: CASSPTSGQGLSTEAFF; len: 17; j_gene: TRBJ1-1; v_gene: TRBV11-1; d_gene: TRBD1; abundance: -
CDR3nt: TGTGCCAGCAGTTTGGGGGGGCTCACTGAAGCTTTCTTT; CDR3aa: CASSLGGLTEAFF; len: 13; j_gene: TRBJ1-1; v_gene: TRBV28; d_gene: -; abundance: -
CDR3nt: TGTGCCTGGAAGGGACTAGCGGGAGAAGTAATAAGATACAATGAGCAGTTCTTC; CDR3aa: CAWKGLAGEVIRYNEQFF; len: 18; j_gene: TRBJ2-1; v_gene: TRBV30; d_gene: TRBD2; abundance: -
CDR3nt: TGTGCCACGGGTAGCGGGAGCTCCTACGAGCAGTACTTC; CDR3aa: CATGSGSSYEQYF; len: 13; j_gene: TRBJ2-7; v_gene: TRBV10-3; d_gene: TRBD2; abundance: -
CDR3nt: TGCGCCAGCAGTGAGAGGGCTAGCTCGGGCAAAAACATTCAGTACTTC; CDR3aa: CASSERASSGKNIQYF; len: 16; j_gene: TRBJ2-4; v_gene: TRBV10-1; d_gene: -; abundance: -
CDR3nt: TGTGCCAGCTTACTTGGGGGACTAGCGAGATACAATGAGCAGTTCTTC; CDR3aa: CASLLGGLARYNEQFF; len: 16; j_gene: TRBJ2-1; v_gene: TRBV5-6; d_gene: TRBD2; abundance: -
CDR3nt: TGCGCCAGCAGCTTCGGACAGGGTGGCCTAGAGACCCAGTACTTC; CDR3aa: CASSFGQGGLETQYF; len: 15; j_gene: TRBJ2-5; v_gene: TRBV5-1; d_gene: TRBD1; abundance: -
CDR3nt: TGTGCCTGGAGTGTACCCAGGGGGCGAGAAAAACTGTTTTTT; CDR3aa: CAWSVPRGREKLFF; len: 14; j_gene: TRBJ1-4; v_gene: TRBV30; d_gene: TRBD1; abundance: -
CDR3nt: TGTGCCAGCAGCTTAGAGAGGACTAGCGGGTACTACGAGCAGTACTTC; CDR3aa: CASSLERTSGYYEQYF; len: 16; j_gene: TRBJ2-7; v_gene: TRBV7-8; d_gene: TRBD2; abundance: -
CDR3nt: TGTGCCAGCAGCCCCGGGGTAGTGGGTTACACCGGGGAGCTGTTTTTT; CDR3aa: CASSPGVVGYTGELFF; len: 16; j_gene: TRBJ2-2; v_gene: TRBV12-3/TRBV12-4; d_gene: -; abundance: -
CDR3nt: TGCAGTGGTTACCCGGGGACTAGCGGGAGGTTTAGGGATGAGCAGTTCTTC; CDR3aa: CSGYPGTSGRFRDEQFF; len: 17; j_gene: TRBJ2-1; v_gene: TRBV20-1; d_gene: TRBD2; abundance: -
CDR3nt: TGTGCCAGCAGTGATGGCCGCAGGGAGTCTTTAGATACGCAGTATTTT; CDR3aa: CASSDGRRESLDTQYF; len: 16; j_gene: TRBJ2-3; v_gene: TRBV25-1; d_gene: -; abundance: -
CDR3nt: TGTGCCAGCAGTGAATTCGATGACTCGTGGCCCTACGAGCAGTACTTC; CDR3aa: CASSEFDDSWPYEQYF; len: 16; j_gene: TRBJ2-7; v_gene: TRBV25-1; d_gene: -; abundance: -
CDR3nt: TGTGCCAGCCGAATGGGATCCTCTGGGGCCAACGTCCTGACTTTC; CDR3aa: CASRMGSSGANVLTF; len: 15; j_gene: TRBJ2-6; v_gene: TRBV27; d_gene: -; abundance: -